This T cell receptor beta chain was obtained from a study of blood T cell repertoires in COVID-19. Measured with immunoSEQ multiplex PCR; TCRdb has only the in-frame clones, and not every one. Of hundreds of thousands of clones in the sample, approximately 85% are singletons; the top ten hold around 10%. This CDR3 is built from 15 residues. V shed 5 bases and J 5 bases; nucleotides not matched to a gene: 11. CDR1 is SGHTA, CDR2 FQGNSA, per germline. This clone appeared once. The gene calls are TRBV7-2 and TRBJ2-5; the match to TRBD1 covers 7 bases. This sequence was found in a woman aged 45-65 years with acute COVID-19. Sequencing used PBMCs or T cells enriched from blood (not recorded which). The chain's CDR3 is CASSTREGGSETQYF. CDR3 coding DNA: TGTGCCAGCAGCACCCGTGAAGGGGGCTCGGAGACCCAGTACTTC.